Below are 32 T cell receptor beta chains sequenced from a single sample in a study of cytomegalovirus exposure and HLA in healthy donors. Repertoires were generated with immunoSEQ multiplex PCR, while TCRdb's copy carries only in-frame clones and drops some. Among over 100,000 clones, roughly 90% were seen once, and the ten largest hold roughly 6%. Sequenced material: PBMCs. The receptors were gathered from a woman between 18 and 30 years old in good health and CMV-seropositive.

The V call is TRBV4-1, the J call TRBJ1-1, with TRBD1 matching over 11 bases. J gave up 0 bases and V 3 bases, and 6 bases lay outside the gene matches. Germline values: CDR1 MGHRA, CDR2 YSYEKL. CDR3 length equals 17 residues. In DNA, the CDR3 is TGCGCCAGCAGCCAGGGGACAGGGGGATTGGTGAACACTGAAGCTTTCTTT. Translation gives CASSQGTGGLVNTEAFF.

The gene calls are TRBV5-4 and TRBJ1-2, with 7 bases that match TRBD1. The trim removed 4 bases at V and 7 bases at J, leaving 7 bases unmatched. Germline lookup yields CDR1 SGHNT and CDR2 YYREEE (reference sequence). The CDR3 loop spans 13 amino acids. The CDR3 DNA is TGTGCCAGCAGCGCCAGGGGGTCTCCTGGCTACACCTTC. Translated, it gives CASSARGSPGYTF.

The chain uses TRBV19 and TRBJ2-7; the D gene is possibly TRBD1 (5 bases). Germline V gene lookup returns CDR1 LNHDA and CDR2 SQIVND (reference sequence). The CDR3 extends over 13 amino acids. Trimming stripped 4 bases from V and 1 base from J, with 8 bases between. The CDR3 sequence is CASSRSGSYEQYF. For the CDR3, the DNA is TGTGCCAGTAGTAGGTCAGGGTCCTACGAGCAGTACTTC.

The gene calls are TRBV19 and TRBJ1-1, with TRBD1 identical over 8 bases. In germline, CDR1 is LNHDA, CDR2 SQIVND (reference sequence). The J segment lost 5 bases and the V segment lost 4 bases, leaving 6 bases of the junction unmatched. This CDR3 is 14 amino acids long. The CDR3 nucleotides are TGTGCCAGTAGTACCAATAACAGGGGGACTGAAGCTTTCTTT. Its translation: CASSTNNRGTEAFF.

This chain links TRBV28 with TRBJ2-7; TRBD1 matches 11 bases. Germline V CDR1 and CDR2: MDHEN, SYDVKM. The CDR3 is 16 residues long. Trimming cost V 5 bases and J 4 bases; bases outside gene matches: 10. CDR3 bases: TGTGCCAGCAGTCTCTCCGGGACAGGGGGAACTTACGAGCAGTACTTC. It translates to CASSLSGTGGTYEQYF.

This clone was counted between two and nine times. The rearrangement links TRBV5-1 to TRBJ1-2; a possible D gene is TRBD1 (6 bases). V shed 3 bases and J shed 4 bases, with 13 bases lying between them. The CDR3 length is 14 residues. Germline V lookup: CDR1 SGHRS, CDR2 YFSETQ. The CDR3 DNA sequence: TGCGCCAGCAGCTCAGGGGATGATGCCTATGGCTACACCTTC. Translating gives CASSSGDDAYGYTF.

V gene TRBV10-3 combines with J gene TRBJ2-1, with TRBD2 identical over 12 bases. The CDR3 length is 18 residues. Losses at the gene ends were 10 bases for V and 1 base for J; bases not matched to a gene: 14. Germline V gene sequence: CDR1 ENHRY, CDR2 SYGVKD. CDR3 amino acids: CATSGVTSGSMSYNEQFF. The CDR3 DNA reads as TGTGCCACCTCAGGGGTGACTAGCGGGAGTATGTCCTACAATGAGCAGTTCTTC.

This clone was seen a few times. This sequence joins TRBV5-1 and TRBJ2-5; 9 bases match TRBD1. The CDR3 contains 14 residues. Looked up from germline, CDR1 is SGHRS and CDR2 is YFSETQ. J lost 4 bases, V lost 4 bases, and 5 bases had no gene match. CDR3 sequence: CASSQGQGGETQYF. CDR3 bases: TGCGCCAGCAGCCAGGGACAGGGAGGAGAGACCCAGTACTTC. Looking up the rest from reference TRBV5-1 and TRBJ2-5 gives the full variable domain: KAGVTQTPRYLIKTRGQQVTLSCSPISGHRSVSWYQQTPGQGLQFLFEYFSETQRNKGNFPGRFSGRQFSNSRSEMNVSTLELGDSALYLCASSQGQGGETQYFGPGTRLLVL.

V gene TRBV27 combines with J gene TRBJ1-1; D possibly corresponds to TRBD1 (6 bases). This CDR3 is 14 amino acids long. The V and J ends lost 6 bases and 0 bases respectively, with 11 bases between them. Per germline, CDR1 MNHEY and CDR2 SMNVEV (reference sequence). CDR3 coding DNA: TGTGCCAGCAGGCTTGGGACACTGAACACTGAAGCTTTCTTT. Translated: CASRLGTLNTEAFF.

V and J are TRBV4-1 and TRBJ2-7; 7 bases line up with TRBD1. The CDR3 has 18 amino acids. CDR1 and CDR2 (germline): MGHRA, YSYEKL. V lost 3 bases, J lost 3 bases, and 17 bases stayed unmatched. This chain's CDR3 is CASSQEGTAYITGYEQYF. Written as DNA, the CDR3 is TGCGCCAGCAGCCAGGAAGGGACAGCCTATATTACGGGCTACGAGCAGTACTTC.

The DNA for the CDR3 is TGTGCCAGCTCACCCCAACAGGGGCAAAACTATGGCTACACCTTC. Residues: CASSPQQGQNYGYTF. The V and J genes are TRBV18 and TRBJ1-2; 7 bases match TRBD1. This CDR3 spans 15 amino acids. Germline CDR1 reads KGHSH; CDR2 reads LQKENI. V was pared by 3 bases and J by 2 bases, with 6 bases of the junction left unmatched.

The V gene is TRBV27, the J gene TRBJ1-5, with D possibly TRBD1 on 5 matching bases. The CDR3 extends over 17 amino acids. Germline V CDR1 and CDR2: MNHEY, SMNVEV (reference sequence). V gave up 8 bases and J gave up 1 base, with 21 bases separating them. The CDR3 DNA follows: TGTGCCAGCGCCCACCGGGGGGAGACGCAGAGCAATCAGCCCCAGCATTTT. It encodes CASAHRGETQSNQPQHF.

The chain uses TRBV7-8 and TRBJ1-1; D remains ambiguous. The ends were cut back, 2 bases at V and 1 base at J, with 8 bases in the middle. This CDR3 has 14 amino acids. Germline loops: CDR1 SGHVS, CDR2 FQNEAQ. CDR3 DNA sequence: TGTGCCAGCAGCTTACAAGCGGGGAACACTGAAGCTTTCTTT. Residues: CASSLQAGNTEAFF. Full variable domain (outside the CDR3, taken from reference TRBV7-8 and TRBJ1-1): GAGVSQSPRYKVAKRGQDVALRCDPISGHVSLFWYQQALGQGPEFLTYFQNEAQLDKSGLPSDRFFAERPEGSVSTLKIQRTQQEDSAVYLCASSLQAGNTEAFFGQGTRLTVV.

CDR3 in amino acids: CASSQSASGGTGELFF. The CDR3, as DNA: TGCGCCAGCAGCCAATCGGCTAGCGGGGGTACCGGGGAGCTGTTTTTT. The chain is built from TRBV4-1 and TRBJ2-2; 10 nucleotides agree with TRBD2. The germline gives CDR1 MGHRA, CDR2 YSYEKL. This CDR3 has 16 residues. V was clipped by 2 bases and J by 5 bases; unmatched bases: 5.

The chain joins TRBV11-2 to TRBJ2-1, with 7 bases identical to TRBD1. CDR3 length: 16 amino acids. The V gene end was trimmed by 0 bases and the J gene end by 3 bases; junction bases not matched to a gene: 5. In germline, CDR1 is SGHAT, CDR2 FQNNGV. Here the CDR3 reads CASSLERDRRYNEQFF. CDR3 bases: TGTGCCAGCAGCTTAGAAAGGGACAGACGCTACAATGAGCAGTTCTTC.

The rearrangement uses TRBV5-1 and TRBJ1-1, with TRBD1 matching 7 bases. The CDR3 length is 12 residues. CDR1 is SGHRS, CDR2 YFSETQ, per germline. J lost 7 bases, V lost 4 bases, and 4 bases had no gene match. Here the CDR3 DNA reads TGCGCCAGCAGCCCACAGGGGAATGAAGCTTTCTTT. Residues: CASSPQGNEAFF.

This clone was seen once. CDR3 nucleotide sequence: TGTGCCAGCAGCAAACACCGCTCCGGAGCAGAGGCCAACGTCCTGACTTTC. Translation gives CASSKHRSGAEANVLTF. The chain is built from TRBV9 and TRBJ2-6, with D unresolved. V lost 4 bases and J 6 bases, leaving 20 bases between the germline ends. Germline V lookup: CDR1 SGDLS, CDR2 YYNGEE. The CDR3 loop spans 17 amino acids.

This sequence joins TRBV6-6 and TRBJ1-2; 10 bases align to TRBD1. V shed 5 bases, J shed 8 bases, and the junction held 5 bases outside the gene matches. Germline loops: CDR1 MNHNY, CDR2 SVGAGI (reference sequence). The CDR3 sequence is 13 residues long. The CDR3 region is CASSPTGGFGYTF. The CDR3 nucleotides read TGTGCCAGCAGTCCGACAGGGGGCTTCGGCTACACCTTC.

This chain connects TRBV4-3 to TRBJ2-7; weak D call: TRBD2 (5 bases). The germline V gene has CDR1 LGHNA and CDR2 YSLEER. V lost 4 bases and J 2 bases, leaving 18 bases between the germline ends. CDR3 length: 16 amino acids. This CDR3 is CASSLNPEGSTYEQYF. The CDR3, as DNA: TGCGCCAGCAGCCTTAACCCCGAGGGCAGTACCTACGAGCAGTACTTC.

V is TRBV7-2 and J is TRBJ2-2; TRBD2 agrees at 7 bases. CDR1 is SGHTA and CDR2 is FQGNSA in the germline V gene. After removal of 6 bases from V and 3 bases from J, the junction contained 4 bases not matched to a gene. The CDR3 is 14 amino acids. The CDR3: CASRRGRDTGELFF. The CDR3 region has the DNA TGTGCCAGCAGGCGGGGGAGAGACACCGGGGAGCTGTTTTTT.

The chain links TRBV29-1 to TRBJ2-1; 7 bases agree with TRBD1. This CDR3 is built from 12 residues. V lost 7 bases and J lost 9; bases outside the gene matches: 9. Germline CDR1 is SQVTM and CDR2 is ANQGSEA. The CDR3 sequence: CSATGIRGEQFF. CDR3 nucleotides: TGCAGCGCGACAGGGATTAGAGGTGAGCAGTTCTTC.

The rearrangement uses TRBV5-4 and TRBJ2-7; 7 bases fit TRBD1. The germline gives CDR1 SGHNT, CDR2 YYREEE (reference sequence). V trimming: 4 bases; J trimming: 0 bases; junction bases outside the gene matches: 7. The CDR3 length is 15 residues. In DNA form, the CDR3 reads TGTGCCAGCAGCAACCGGGACAGAAGCTCCTACGAGCAGTACTTC. As protein: CASSNRDRSSYEQYF.

The chain carries TRBV2 and TRBJ2-7; maybe TRBD1 (6 bases). V dropped 11 bases and J dropped 2 bases, with 16 bases sitting between them. CDR1 and CDR2 (germline): SNHLY, FYNNEI. The CDR3 runs to 13 residues. The CDR3 is CAGSLTGAYEQYF. CDR3 nucleotide sequence: TGTGCCGGATCTCTGACAGGAGCCTACGAGCAGTACTTC.

This sequence joins TRBV6-1 and TRBJ2-1; the D is unclear. V lost 6 bases and J 4 bases, leaving 16 bases between the germline ends. Germline-derived CDR1 and CDR2 are MNHNS and SASEGT. This CDR3 contains 15 residues. In nucleotides, the CDR3 is TGTGCCAGCAGCTCATCCGCACTGAGATACAATGAGCAGTTCTTC. Protein sequence: CASSSSALRYNEQFF.

The chain couples TRBV7-3 to TRBJ2-1, with 7 bases aligning to TRBD2. V trimming: 4 bases; J trimming: 4 bases; junction bases outside the gene matches: 7. Germline V lookup: CDR1 SGHTA, CDR2 FQGTGA. CDR3 length: 15 residues. The CDR3 DNA is TGTGCCAGCAGCTACTTAGCGGGTACTTACAATGAGCAGTTCTTC. It translates to CASSYLAGTYNEQFF. Full variable domain (outside the CDR3, taken from reference TRBV7-3 and TRBJ2-1): GAGVSQTPSNKVTEKGKYVELRCDPISGHTALYWYRQSLGQGPEFLIYFQGTGAADDSGLPNDRFFAVRPEGSVSTLKIQRTERGDSAVYLCASSYLAGTYNEQFFGPGTRLTVL.

The chain couples TRBV10-2 to TRBJ1-5; D gene ambiguous. Germline-derived CDR1 and CDR2 are WSHSY and SAAADI. This CDR3 contains 14 residues. Trimming took off 3 bases at V and 6 bases at J, with 12 bases between the two ends. CDR3 bases: TGCGCCAGCAGTGATAGCGGAGGGCGTCAGCCCCAGCATTTT. Translated, it gives CASSDSGGRQPQHF.

The chain employs TRBV27 and TRBJ2-5; D gene unclear. Germline CDR1 reads MNHEY; CDR2 reads SMNVEV (reference sequence). There are 13 residues in the CDR3. The V and J ends lost 5 bases and 0 bases respectively, with 7 bases between them. In DNA, the CDR3 is TGTGCCAGCAGTCCCCCGTACCAAGAGACCCAGTACTTC. Protein: CASSPPYQETQYF.

V usage is TRBV5-1 and J usage is TRBJ1-5; TRBD1 aligns across 8 bases. There are 14 residues in the CDR3. The germline V gene encodes CDR1 SGHRS and CDR2 YFSETQ. V was clipped by 4 bases and J by 6 bases; unmatched bases: 6. The CDR3 DNA reads as TGCGCCAGCAGCCCCCAGACAGGGGTTCAGCCCCAGCATTTT. Its translation is CASSPQTGVQPQHF.

This clone appeared a few times. The V gene is TRBV5-1, the J gene TRBJ2-5; D not resolved. The CDR3 has 13 amino acids. Germline CDR1 reads SGHRS; CDR2 reads YFSETQ. Trimming stripped 4 bases from V and 3 bases from J, with 10 bases between. CDR3: CASSPGPEETQYF. The CDR3 bases are TGCGCCAGCAGCCCGGGTCCGGAAGAGACCCAGTACTTC.

The chain links TRBV5-6 to TRBJ1-2, with a tentative D call TRBD1 (5 bases). The germline V gene has CDR1 SGHDT and CDR2 YYEEEE. The CDR3 extends over 14 amino acids. Trimming took off 4 bases at V and 10 bases at J, with 20 bases between the two ends. CDR3 protein: CASSGYGGTFIYTF. In nucleotides, the CDR3 is TGTGCCAGCAGCGGGTATGGAGGGACCTTCATCTACACCTTC. Full variable domain (remainder filled in from reference TRBV5-6 and TRBJ1-2): DAGVTQSPTHLIKTRGQQVTLRCSPKSGHDTVSWYQQALGQGPQFIFQYYEEEERQRGNFPDRFSGHQFPNYSSELNVNALLLGDSALYLCASSGYGGTFIYTFGSGTRLTVV.

The V and J genes are TRBV6-5 and TRBJ2-1; a weak D match, TRBD2 (6 bases). The germline gives CDR1 MNHEY, CDR2 SVGAGI. CDR3 length: 14 residues. The V gene lost 3 bases and the J gene lost 5 bases, with 11 bases spanning the gap. DNA of the CDR3: TGTGCCAGCAGTTATGGGCGGGAACACAATGAGCAGTTCTTC. The encoded protein is CASSYGREHNEQFF.

The rearrangement joins TRBV29-1 to TRBJ2-7; 7 bases match TRBD1. The CDR3 has 15 amino acids. The junction had 14 bases not matched to a gene; V was cut back by 5 bases and J by 4 bases. Germline V gives CDR1 SQVTM, CDR2 ANQGSEA. The CDR3 region is CSVPSTTGSEYEQYF. DNA for the CDR3: TGCAGCGTTCCTTCTACGACAGGGTCGGAGTACGAGCAGTACTTC.